These 17 T cell receptor beta chains came from one sample sequenced in a study of T cells in localized non-small cell lung cancer. Libraries were prepared by immunoSEQ multiplex PCR; TCRdb keeps only in-frame clonotypes and omits some of them. The sample gives 1,500 to 2,000 clones, roughly a quarter of which show up once; around 25% is in the top ten. The sequencing used normal lung tissue next to the tumor, collected before any cancer treatment. The origin of the receptors is a male donor aged 60 or over with stage II lung adenocarcinoma.

This clone is medium-sized by share. This chain connects TRBV9 to TRBJ2-7; no clear D gene. Germline values: CDR1 SGDLS, CDR2 YYNGEE. V lost 0 bases to trimming and J lost 0 bases, with 7 bases between them. There are 14 residues in the CDR3. The CDR3 coding sequence is TGTGCCAGCAGCGTAGCCACGGACTCCTACGAGCAGTACTTC. Its protein is CASSVATDSYEQYF.

This clone has more than one count but fewer than ten. V and J are TRBV11-3 and TRBJ2-2; D not certain. Germline CDR1 SGHNT, CDR2 YENEEA. The CDR3 is 16 residues long. V lost 0 bases to trimming and J lost 7 bases, with 15 bases between them. The chain's CDR3 is CASSLDRTATDGELFF. The CDR3 DNA follows: TGTGCCAGCAGCTTAGATAGAACAGCCACAGACGGGGAGCTGTTTTTT.

The chain links TRBV18 to TRBJ2-2; tentative D call: TRBD2 (7 bases). V was cut by 3 bases and J by 4 bases, with 12 bases left in between. This CDR3 contains 15 residues. From germline, CDR1 is KGHSH and CDR2 LQKENI. The CDR3 sequence: CASSPGGRITGELFF. CDR3 bases: TGTGCCAGCTCACCGGGGGGGCGCATCACCGGGGAGCTGTTTTTT.

The V and J genes are TRBV18 and TRBJ1-2, with D hard to call. Germline CDR1 KGHSH, CDR2 LQKENI. V was pared by 5 bases and J by 4 bases, with 11 bases between. The CDR3 is 13 residues long. CDR3 nucleotides: TGTGCCAGCTCAGCCGACACCCTCTATGGCTACACCTTC. It is translated as CASSADTLYGYTF.

The gene calls are TRBV19 and TRBJ2-1; 12 nucleotides line up with TRBD2. CDR1 LNHDA and CDR2 SQIVND come from the germline V gene (reference sequence). The CDR3 is 16 amino acids. V trimming: 4 bases; J trimming: 0 bases; junction bases outside the gene matches: 1. The CDR3 sequence: CASSRTSGASYNEQFF. CDR3 DNA: TGTGCCAGTAGTAGGACTAGCGGGGCCTCCTACAATGAGCAGTTCTTC.

This clone was seen more than once but under ten times. V is TRBV6-8 and J is TRBJ2-7, with 12 positions matching TRBD2. V lost 1 base to trimming and J lost 6 bases; unmatched junction nucleotides: 1. Per the germline V gene, CDR1 is MNHGY and CDR2 is SAAAGT. The CDR3 spans 14 residues. CDR3 sequence reads: CASSYLLAGGEQYF. The DNA for the CDR3 is TGTGCCAGCAGTTACTTACTAGCGGGAGGCGAGCAGTACTTC.

The rearrangement joins TRBV15 to TRBJ2-1; possibly TRBD1 or TRBD2 for D (5 bases each). The CDR3 length is 16 residues. In germline, CDR1 is LNHNV, CDR2 YYDKDF (reference sequence). Trimming removed 1 base from V and 0 bases from J, with 10 bases in between. The CDR3 sequence is CATSRVGVSSYNEQFF. The CDR3, as DNA: TGTGCCACCAGCAGAGTGGGGGTAAGCTCCTACAATGAGCAGTTCTTC.

This clone was seen a handful of times. V gene TRBV9 combines with J gene TRBJ2-3; 12 positions match TRBD2. V lost 0 bases, J lost 1 base, and 3 bases stayed unmatched. CDR3 size: 17 residues. The germline CDR1 and CDR2 sequences are SGDLS and YYNGEE. DNA of the CDR3: TGTGCCAGCAGCGTAGCTAGCGGGAGGGCCGGCACAGATACGCAGTATTTT. Translated: CASSVASGRAGTDTQYF. Full variable domain (remainder filled in from reference TRBV9 and TRBJ2-3): DSGVTQTPKHLITATGQRVTLRCSPRSGDLSVYWYQQSLDQGLQFLIQYYNGEERAKGNILERFSAQQFPDLHSELNLSSLELGDSALYFCASSVASGRAGTDTQYFGPGTRLTVL.

By sample fraction, this clone is large. V usage is TRBV28 and J usage is TRBJ1-4; D is undetermined. CDR3 length equals 14 residues. CDR1 and CDR2 from the germline V gene are MDHEN and SYDVKM. Trimming removed 6 bases at V and 8 bases at J, with 16 bases between. CDR3 in amino acids: CASSLGDFWEKLFF. DNA of the CDR3: TGTGCCAGCAGCCTCGGGGATTTTTGGGAAAAACTGTTTTTT.

This clone came up a few times. The chain is built from TRBV15 and TRBJ1-1, with D perhaps matching TRBD1 (5 bases). The V and J ends lost 4 bases and 0 bases respectively, with 18 bases between them. There are 17 residues in the CDR3. The germline CDR1 and CDR2 sequences are LNHNV and YYDKDF (reference sequence). CDR3 sequence reads: CATSTSGRLWVNTEAFF. The CDR3, as DNA: TGTGCCACCAGCACCTCGGGACGGTTGTGGGTGAACACTGAAGCTTTCTTT.

By share, this clone counts as large. The DNA of the CDR3 is TGTGCCAGCAGGGCCGGGACAGGACTAAACACTGAAGCTTTCTTT. It translates to CASRAGTGLNTEAFF. The chain recombines TRBV28 with TRBJ1-1; 8 bases fit TRBD1. This CDR3 has 15 residues. Germline lookup yields CDR1 MDHEN and CDR2 SYDVKM. Trimming at V came to 6 bases and at J to 2 bases, leaving 8 bases not matched to a gene.

V usage is TRBV9 and J usage is TRBJ2-1; 8 bases line up with TRBD1. The CDR3 has 16 residues. The germline V gene encodes CDR1 SGDLS and CDR2 YYNGEE. Trimming took 0 bases from V and 1 from J; bases not matched to a gene: 3. DNA of the CDR3: TGTGCCAGCAGCGTAGCGACAGGGGCATCCTACAATGAGCAGTTCTTC. It is translated as CASSVATGASYNEQFF.

The chain recombines TRBV18 with TRBJ2-7; weak D call: TRBD2 (5 bases). Germline CDR1 and CDR2: KGHSH and LQKENI. This CDR3 contains 14 residues. Trimming took 6 bases from V and 3 from J, leaving 15 bases between them. The DNA for the CDR3 is TGTGCCAGCTCGCCCGCCCCGGGAATCTACGAGCAGTACTTC. It yields the protein CASSPAPGIYEQYF. The variable domain in full, with the rest retrieved from reference TRBV18 and TRBJ2-7, is NAGVMQNPRHLVRRRGQEARLRCSPMKGHSHVYWYRQLPEEGLKFMVYLQKENIIDESGMPKERFSAEFPKEGPSILRIQQVVRGDSAAYFCASSPAPGIYEQYFGPGTRLTVT.

This clone was picked up a small number of times. This chain joins TRBV9 and TRBJ1-2, with 9 bases matching TRBD1. CDR3 length equals 16 residues. CDR1 and CDR2 from the germline V gene are SGDLS and YYNGEE. V lost 5 bases and J lost 7; bases outside the gene matches: 15. CDR3 region: CASSGDRVRYYVGYTF. The CDR3 coding sequence is TGTGCCAGCAGTGGGGACAGGGTTAGATACTATGTTGGCTACACCTTC.

Judged by abundance, this clone is large. The chain links TRBV18 to TRBJ2-7; 9 bases are a match to TRBD2. The ends lost 2 bases at V and 4 bases at J; junction bases unmatched: 6. The germline V gene encodes CDR1 KGHSH and CDR2 LQKENI. The CDR3 extends over 15 amino acids. The CDR3 nucleotides are TGTGCCAGCTCACCATGGAGCGGGGGGATATACGAGCAGTACTTC. Amino acids: CASSPWSGGIYEQYF.

A few counts support this clone. This sequence joins TRBV12-2 and TRBJ2-6; the DNA was not used to check the table's D call, TRBD1. TRBV12-2 is annotated as a pseudogene. This CDR3 spans 17 amino acids. CDR3 coding DNA: TGTGCCACCTCGACGGGACAGGGTTACGCTGGGGCCAACGTCCTGACTTTC. Its translation: CATSTGQGYAGANVLTF.

The rearrangement joins TRBV5-8 to TRBJ1-5; 7 bases are a match to TRBD1. Germline-derived CDR1 and CDR2 are SGHTS and YDEGEE. The CDR3 sequence is 13 residues long. Unmatched junction bases numbered 1, after V lost 2 bases and J lost 5 bases. The chain's CDR3 is CASSLGTDQPQHF. The CDR3 DNA is TGTGCCAGCAGCTTAGGGACAGATCAGCCCCAGCATTTT.